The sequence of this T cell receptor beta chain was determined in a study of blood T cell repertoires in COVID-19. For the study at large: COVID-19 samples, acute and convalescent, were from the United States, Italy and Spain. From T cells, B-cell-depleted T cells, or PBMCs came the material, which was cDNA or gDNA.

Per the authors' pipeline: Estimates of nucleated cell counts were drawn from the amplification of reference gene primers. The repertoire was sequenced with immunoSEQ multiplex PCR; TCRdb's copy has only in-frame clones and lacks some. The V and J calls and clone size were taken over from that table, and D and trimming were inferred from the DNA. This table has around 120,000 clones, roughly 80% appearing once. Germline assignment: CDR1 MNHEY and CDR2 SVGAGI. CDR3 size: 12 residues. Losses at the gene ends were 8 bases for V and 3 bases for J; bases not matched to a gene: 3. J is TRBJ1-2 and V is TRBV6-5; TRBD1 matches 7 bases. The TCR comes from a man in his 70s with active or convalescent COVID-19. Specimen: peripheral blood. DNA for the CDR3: TGTGCCAGCCGGGGACAGCACTATGGCTACACCTTC. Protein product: CASRGQHYGYTF.